What follows are 21 T cell receptor beta chains derived from one specimen sequenced in a study of T cell repertoires in urothelial bladder cancer. The assay was immunoSEQ multiplex PCR, and TCRdb's table has in-frame clones only and misses some. There are roughly 11,000 clones in the sample; roughly two thirds occur only once, and less than 9% lies in the top ten. The sequencing sample was made of tumor-infiltrating cells from bladder cancer. The receptors come from a human donor with a benign inflammatory bladder lesion.

The V gene is TRBV7-9, the J gene TRBJ2-1; D ambiguous. V lost 4 bases and J lost 6, with 22 bases in between. Germline CDR1 is SEHNR and CDR2 is FQNEAQ (reference sequence). The CDR3 has 17 amino acids. In DNA, the CDR3 is TGTGCCAGCAGCTCAACTCGATACGGAAGCTCCGGCAATGAGCAGTTCTTC. Amino acids: CASSSTRYGSSGNEQFF.

This rearrangement joins TRBV5-4 to TRBJ1-1; TRBD1 aligns across 9 bases. CDR1 and CDR2 from the germline V gene are SGHNT and YYREEE (reference sequence). The trim removed 4 bases at V and 4 bases at J, leaving 8 bases unmatched. The CDR3 length is 15 residues. This CDR3 reads CASSLPGTGSTEAFF. Written as DNA, the CDR3 is TGTGCCAGCAGCCTCCCCGGGACAGGGAGCACTGAAGCTTTCTTT. Drawing the rest from reference TRBV5-4 and TRBJ1-1, the complete variable domain is ETGVTQSPTHLIKTRGQQVTLRCSSQSGHNTVSWYQQALGQGPQFIFQYYREEENGRGNFPPRFSGLQFPNYSSELNVNALELDDSALYLCASSLPGTGSTEAFFGQGTRLTVV.

This chain uses TRBV5-3 with TRBJ1-2; the match to TRBD1 covers 9 bases. TRBV5-3 is noted as an ORF with a role that remains uncertain. This CDR3 is 16 amino acids long. Germline trimming cut 4 bases from V and 6 bases from J; bases unmatched to any gene: 13. Here the CDR3 reads CARSPPGTGTNDGYTF. As DNA, the CDR3 is TGTGCCAGAAGCCCCCCCGGGACAGGGACAAATGATGGCTACACCTTC.

The rearrangement links TRBV6-1 to TRBJ2-7, with 7 bases fitting TRBD1. Germline trimming cut 4 bases from V and 5 bases from J; bases unmatched to any gene: 8. Germline loops: CDR1 MNHNS, CDR2 SASEGT. The length of the CDR3 is 14 residues. In DNA form, the CDR3 reads TGTGCCAGCAGTGGGACCCCCGGGACAGACGAGCAGTACTTC. It yields the protein CASSGTPGTDEQYF.

This clone has only a few counts. The gene calls are TRBV10-2 and TRBJ1-1; TRBD1 might be the D (6 bases). Between the trimmed V and J ends, which lost 8 bases and 3 bases, there was a span of 10 bases. This CDR3 has 12 amino acids. Germline V gene sequence: CDR1 WSHSY, CDR2 SAAADI. This chain's CDR3 is CASLGGYTEAFF. The DNA of the CDR3 is TGCGCCAGCTTAGGGGGGTACACTGAAGCTTTCTTT.

The chain couples TRBV6-6 to TRBJ2-7, with 7 bases lining up with TRBD2. The CDR3 covers 14 residues. Germline CDR1 and CDR2: MNHNY and SVGAGI (reference sequence). J gave up 5 bases and V 3 bases, and 7 bases lay outside the gene matches. The CDR3 spells CASSYINGGNEQYF. As DNA, the CDR3 is TGTGCCAGCAGTTATATAAACGGGGGGAACGAGCAGTACTTC.

Remarks on this clone: At one boundary the junction diverges from the germline segment, which might be a read error. The chain carries TRBV15 and TRBJ2-6, with 8 bases matching TRBD1. Germline CDR1 is LNHNV and CDR2 is YYDKDF (reference sequence). This CDR3 spans 14 amino acids. In DNA form, the CDR3 reads TGTGCCACCAGCAGAGGAGACAGGGGTCTCCCTCCCCGTTTC. Translation gives CATSRGDRGLPPRF.

This sequence joins TRBV7-9 and TRBJ2-3; D possibly corresponds to TRBD2 (6 bases). Between the trimmed V and J ends, which lost 4 bases and 1 base, there was a span of 15 bases. The CDR3 is 16 amino acids. The V gene's germline CDR1 is SEHNR and CDR2 FQNEAQ (reference sequence). Written as DNA, the CDR3 is TGTGCCAGCAGCTCTGGTCCAGGCGGGGGCACAGATACGCAGTATTTT. Protein product: CASSSGPGGGTDTQYF.

This chain links TRBV19 with TRBJ1-2; perhaps TRBD1 as D (5 bases). Trimming removed 3 bases at V and 3 bases at J, with 17 bases between. The CDR3 is 16 residues long. Germline values: CDR1 LNHDA, CDR2 SQIVND (reference sequence). CDR3 amino acids: CASSIQYGQGDYGYTF. DNA for the CDR3: TGTGCCAGTAGTATTCAGTACGGGCAAGGGGACTATGGCTACACCTTC.

This clone was observed a single time. The chain uses TRBV11-1 and TRBJ2-5; unclear D gene. Germline V CDR1 and CDR2: SGHAT, FQDESV (reference sequence). V lost 1 base to trimming and J lost 5 bases, with 11 bases between them. The length of the CDR3 is 14 residues. CDR3 protein: CASSLEWASETQYF. The CDR3 DNA sequence: TGTGCCAGCAGCTTAGAATGGGCCTCGGAGACCCAGTACTTC.

The V and J genes are TRBV7-2 and TRBJ2-7; D may be TRBD1 (6 bases). The CDR3 runs to 14 residues. Trimming pared 4 bases from V and 2 bases from J, leaving 12 bases between. CDR1 is SGHTA and CDR2 is FQGNSA in the germline V gene. DNA of the CDR3: TGTGCCAGCAGCTCGCGACAGGTACCCTACGAGCAGTACTTC. It is translated as CASSSRQVPYEQYF.

The chain joins TRBV7-3 to TRBJ2-2; D perhaps matches TRBD2 (6 bases). Germline lookup yields CDR1 SGHTA and CDR2 FQGTGA. Trimming removed 5 bases at V and 2 bases at J, with 12 bases between. The CDR3 has 15 residues. The CDR3 loop reads CASSPTSVNTGELFF. The CDR3 coding sequence is TGTGCCAGCAGCCCGACTAGTGTTAACACCGGGGAGCTGTTTTTT. The full variable domain, completed using reference TRBV7-3 and TRBJ2-2, is GAGVSQTPSNKVTEKGKYVELRCDPISGHTALYWYRQSLGQGPEFLIYFQGTGAADDSGLPNDRFFAVRPEGSVSTLKIQRTERGDSAVYLCASSPTSVNTGELFFGEGSRLTVL.

The rearrangement uses TRBV2 and TRBJ2-3; D is ambiguous. Germline V gene lookup returns CDR1 SNHLY and CDR2 FYNNEI. This CDR3 is built from 15 residues. V gave up 0 bases and J gave up 2 bases, with 9 bases separating them. The CDR3: CASSEALQSTDTQYF. Here the CDR3 DNA reads TGTGCCAGCAGTGAAGCGCTGCAGTCCACAGATACGCAGTATTTT.

J is TRBJ1-4 and V is TRBV2; 8 bases match TRBD1. This CDR3 has 14 amino acids. V lost 8 bases to trimming and J lost 2 bases; unmatched junction nucleotides: 4. Looked up from germline, CDR1 is SNHLY and CDR2 is FYNNEI. DNA of the CDR3: TGTGCCAGCGACCAGGGGGCGACTAATGAAAAACTGTTTTTT. The encoded protein is CASDQGATNEKLFF. Full variable domain (missing parts from reference TRBV2 and TRBJ1-4): EPEVTQTPSHQVTQMGQEVILRCVPISNHLYFYWYRQILGQKVEFLVSFYNNEISEKSEIFDDQFSVERPDGSNFTLKIRSTKLEDSAMYFCASDQGATNEKLFFGSGTQLSVL.

The rearrangement joins TRBV12-5 to TRBJ2-1; D tentatively reads TRBD1 or TRBD2 (5 bases each). Germline V lookup: CDR1 LGHNT, CDR2 FRNRAP. The CDR3 contains 13 residues. V lost 8 bases and J lost 6, with 14 bases in between. CDR3 loop: CASQPGAGNEQFF. The CDR3 bases are TGTGCTAGTCAACCTGGGGCGGGCAATGAGCAGTTCTTC.

This clone appeared a single time. Other DNA sequences of this sample code for an identical CDR3. J is TRBJ2-3 and V is TRBV18; D assignment may be TRBD1 or TRBD2 (5 bases each). Looked up from germline, CDR1 is KGHSH and CDR2 is LQKENI. The length of the CDR3 is 16 residues. Trimming cost V 4 bases and J 5 bases, with 19 bases left between them. The CDR3 DNA reads as TGTGCCAGCTCACTTGACACAGGAGGCGAGGTAGATACGCAGTATTTT. This encodes CASSLDTGGEVDTQYF.

By sample fraction, this clone is medium-sized (0.01 to 0.1%). The V gene is TRBV7-8, the J gene TRBJ2-5; 10 bases map to TRBD1. V dropped 4 bases and J dropped 5; count of bases not matched to a gene: 7. Germline lookup yields CDR1 SGHVS and CDR2 FQNEAQ. CDR3 length: 15 residues. The DNA for the CDR3 is TGTGCCAGCAGCTCCCGACAGGGGGCCGGGGAGACCCAGTACTTC. Translation gives CASSSRQGAGETQYF.

This clone was detected only a few times. Its ends do not fully match the called genes, so a read error is possible. The gene calls are TRBV11-2 and TRBJ2-7; 7 bases map to TRBD1. This CDR3 is 13 amino acids long. The germline CDR1 and CDR2 sequences are SGHAT and FQNNGV. DNA of the CDR3: TGTGCCAGCAGCTTAGATTACGAGACAGGGCCGGGCTTC. Protein sequence: CASSLDYETGPGF.

V gene TRBV7-3 combines with J gene TRBJ2-3; tentative D call: TRBD2 (6 bases). With 5 bases removed from V and 4 bases from J, the gap between germline ends came to 16 bases. This CDR3 has 15 amino acids. The germline gives CDR1 SGHTA, CDR2 FQGTGA. CDR3: CASSLGRIFPDTQYF. DNA for the CDR3: TGTGCCAGCAGCCTGGGGAGGATCTTCCCAGATACGCAGTATTTT.

CDR3 amino acids: CASSSRQGTDTQYF. As DNA, the CDR3 is TGTGCCAGCAGTAGCCGACAGGGCACAGATACGCAGTATTTT. The chain couples TRBV2 to TRBJ2-3, with D perhaps TRBD1 (6 bases). The germline CDR1 and CDR2 sequences are SNHLY and FYNNEI. Trimming left V 5 bases short and J 1 base short, with 10 bases between. The CDR3 runs to 14 residues.

This clone has just one count. The chain joins TRBV5-4 to TRBJ1-2, with D possibly being TRBD1 (5 bases). The germline gives CDR1 SGHNT, CDR2 YYREEE (reference sequence). The CDR3 loop spans 15 amino acids. V lost 2 bases, J lost 4 bases, and 15 bases lay in between. CDR3 sequence: CASSFTGPRGYGYTF. CDR3 in DNA: TGTGCCAGCAGCTTTACAGGCCCCCGGGGCTATGGCTACACCTTC.